This T cell receptor (beta chain) was profiled in a study of vaccination effects on CD4 cells after COVID-19. As for the study in general: Of the BNT162b2 and mRNA-1273 vaccines, participants received two doses of one or the other.

With the ViraFEST assay, the study expanded antigen-specific CD4+ T cells using viral peptide pools, then sequenced them. Once cultured for 10 days, the cells underwent separation to obtain CD4+ T cells. Neither prior SARS-CoV-2 infection nor positive nucleocapsid antibodies were present in the vaccine recipients. Two million PBMC per well received 10 IU/ml IL-2 and roughly 10 ug/ml peptides in culture. On both days 3 and 7, half of the culture medium was replaced with IL-2 medium. This CDR3 contains 16 residues. Germline-derived CDR1 and CDR2 are LGHNA and YNFKEQ. With 1 base removed from V and 4 bases from J, the gap between germline ends came to 14 bases. On this clone: Its antigen is currently unknown.

Here immunoSEQ multiplex PCR was the method, and the copy in TCRdb shows in-frame clones only, minus some. This sample has around 36,000 clones; approximately 70% occur once, and the top ten carry 20% to 25%. V and J are TRBV4-2 and TRBJ2-1, with D hard to call. The origin of this receptor is a human donor who received a COVID-19 vaccine. Sample: CD4+ T cells from PBMCs cultured with SARS-CoV-2 spike peptides, taken before COVID-19 vaccination. The CDR3 DNA reads as TGTGCCAGCAGCCAAGGCCTCGGATTCGGATACAATGAGCAGTTCTTC. Amino acids: CASSQGLGFGYNEQFF.